This TCR beta chain was identified during a study of blood T cell repertoires in COVID-19. Repertoires were generated with immunoSEQ multiplex PCR, while TCRdb's copy carries only in-frame clones and drops some. The data hold 120,000 to 150,000 clones, with approximately 90% observed a single time. After removal of 0 bases from V and 2 bases from J, the junction contained 6 bases not matched to a gene. Germline CDR1 SGHRS, CDR2 YFSETQ. The CDR3 totals 16 residues. The origin of this receptor is a man aged 18 to 29 with COVID-19, enrolled during active disease. Source material: peripheral blood. The chain combines TRBV5-1 with TRBJ2-3, with 7 bases that match TRBD1. The CDR3 is CASSLEGTAVTDTQYF. The CDR3 region has the DNA TGCGCCAGCAGCTTGGAGGGGACAGCCGTCACAGATACGCAGTATTTT.